These 2 T cell receptor beta chains were all obtained from the same sample, sequenced in a study of CD8 T cells in ankylosing spondylitis. The study, taken as a whole, reports: Blood of patients with ankylosing spondylitis appeared to be characterized by a TCR beta motif of fewer than 10 highly homologous variants.

For these receptors, no antigen is known. TCRdb reprocessed the 5' RACE reads with MiXCR, giving one entry per CDR3 protein. The sample has about 700,000 distinct CDR3 sequences; around a fifth are singletons. Sequenced material: blood, either unsorted or a sorted T cell fraction (not recorded which). Receptors were obtained from a male donor with ankylosing spondylitis.

In this sample, this clonotype turned up a few times. The rearrangement joins TRBV28 to TRBJ2-1; possibly TRBD1 or TRBD2 for D (6 bases each). V lost 4 bases to trimming and J lost 8 bases, with 15 bases between them. CDR1 and CDR2 (germline): MDHEN, SYDVKM. The length of the CDR3 is 14 residues. As DNA, the CDR3 is TGTGCCAGCAGTTCGACTAGACAGGTAGATGAGCAGTTCTTC. Amino acids: CASSSTRQVDEQFF.

This clonotype has only one observation. The chain is built from TRBV5-5 and TRBJ1-2; no clear D. Trimming cost V 4 bases and J 3 bases, with 22 bases left between them. Germline V CDR1 and CDR2: SGHKS, YYEKEE (reference sequence). This CDR3 spans 17 amino acids. The CDR3 region has the DNA TGTGCCAGCAGCCTGACCGTTCCAGATGAGGGATACTATGGCTACACCTTC. Its translation is CASSLTVPDEGYYGYTF. The variable domain in full, completed from reference TRBV5-5 and TRBJ1-2, reads DAGVTQSPTHLIKTRGQQVTLRCSPISGHKSVSWYQQVLGQGPQFIFQYYEKEERGRGNFPDRFSARQFPNYSSELNVNALLLGDSALYLCASSLTVPDEGYYGYTFGSGTRLTVV.